This TCR beta chain stems from a study of tissue T cells after allogeneic stem cell transplantation. Germline-derived CDR1 and CDR2 are SGHVS and FQNEAQ. This CDR3 spans 14 amino acids. V was trimmed by 3 bases and J by 3 bases, leaving 11 bases between them. The assay was immunoSEQ multiplex PCR, and TCRdb's table has in-frame clones only and misses some. Among a few thousand clones listed, 50% to 60% were seen once. The V gene is TRBV7-8, the J gene TRBJ1-2; a possible D gene is TRBD1 (5 bases). The input for sequencing was tissue from the ileum, taken at autopsy. This TCR was recovered from a male donor older than 55 with lung cancer. The DNA for the CDR3 is TGTGCCAGCAGCTTGCAGGGTAATGACTATGGCTACACCTTC. Translation: CASSLQGNDYGYTF. Complete variable domain (other parts from reference TRBV7-8 and TRBJ1-2): GAGVSQSPRYKVAKRGQDVALRCDPISGHVSLFWYQQALGQGPEFLTYFQNEAQLDKSGLPSDRFFAERPEGSVSTLKIQRTQQEDSAVYLCASSLQGNDYGYTFGSGTRLTVV.